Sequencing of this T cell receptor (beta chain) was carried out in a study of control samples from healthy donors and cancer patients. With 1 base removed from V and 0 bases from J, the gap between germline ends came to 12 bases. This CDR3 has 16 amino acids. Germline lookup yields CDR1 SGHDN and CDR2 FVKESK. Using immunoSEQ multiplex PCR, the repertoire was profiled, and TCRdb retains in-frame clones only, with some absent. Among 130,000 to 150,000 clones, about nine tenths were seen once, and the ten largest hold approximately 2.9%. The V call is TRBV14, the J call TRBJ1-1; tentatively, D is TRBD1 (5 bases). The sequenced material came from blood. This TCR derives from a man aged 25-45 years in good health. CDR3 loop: CASSQVQMTVNTEAFF. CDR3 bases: TGTGCCAGCAGCCAAGTACAGATGACAGTGAACACTGAAGCTTTCTTT.